A single sample gave rise to the 18 T cell receptor beta chains below, sequenced in a study of cytomegalovirus exposure and HLA in healthy donors (dated by TCRdb to the late 2010s). The method behind the library was the immunoSEQ multiplex PCR assay. For the multiplex PCR, a mixture combining 60 forward primers for TCR Vbeta segments and 13 reverse primers for TCR Jbeta segments was used. TCRdb carries this immuneACCESS record with in-frame sequences only. Its versions omit some clonotypes, under half of them owing to an unresolved V gene in the studies checked, with the rest unexplained. The sample contains tens of thousands of clones, 70% to 80% of them found a single time. The ten most abundant clones make up roughly 9.7% of the sample. The sequencing input was PBMCs. These receptors came from a woman aged 45 to 65 in good health and CMV-seropositive.

This clone was seen a handful of times. The chain employs TRBV6-5 and TRBJ1-2; D uncertain. There are 14 residues in the CDR3. V was clipped by 5 bases and J by 0 bases, with 10 bases between them. Germline values: CDR1 MNHEY, CDR2 SVGAGI. CDR3 sequence reads: CASSERHPNYGYTF. In DNA form, the CDR3 reads TGTGCCAGCAGTGAAAGACACCCTAACTATGGCTACACCTTC.

The gene calls are TRBV10-2 and TRBJ2-1, with 13 bases identical to TRBD2. The CDR3 covers 14 residues. The V and J ends lost 9 bases and 7 bases, in that order; junction bases with no gene match: 6. Germline V lookup: CDR1 WSHSY, CDR2 SAAADI. The CDR3 sequence is CASRLAGGLNEQFF. CDR3 coding DNA: TGCGCCAGTAGACTAGCGGGGGGATTAAATGAGCAGTTCTTC.

The rearrangement uses TRBV6-1 and TRBJ2-3, with 7 bases identical to TRBD1. The germline V gene encodes CDR1 MNHNS and CDR2 SASEGT. The CDR3 loop spans 17 amino acids. The ends lost 2 bases at V and 2 bases at J; junction bases unmatched: 10. CDR3 coding DNA: TGTGCCAGCAGTGAATTGGCCTCGGGACAGCTCACAGATACGCAGTATTTT. Translated, it gives CASSELASGQLTDTQYF.

This clone appeared once. The gene calls are TRBV7-7 and TRBJ1-5, with D hard to call. CDR1 is SSHAT, CDR2 FNYEAQ, per germline (reference sequence). Trimming cost V 5 bases and J 0 bases, with 8 bases left between them. There are 14 residues in the CDR3. Here the CDR3 DNA reads TGTGCCAGCAGCGGTGAGTGTAGCAATCAGCCCCAGCATTTT. Translating it yields CASSGECSNQPQHF.

The rearrangement links TRBV2 to TRBJ1-5; D is perhaps TRBD1 (5 bases). This CDR3 region has 15 residues. CDR1 SNHLY and CDR2 FYNNEI come from the germline V gene. The V and J ends lost 6 bases and 3 bases respectively, with 15 bases between them. CDR3 amino acids: CASREFAGFNQPQHF. DNA of the CDR3: TGTGCCAGCAGGGAATTTGCAGGGTTCAATCAGCCCCAGCATTTT.

This clone was picked up one time. The rearrangement joins TRBV7-7 to TRBJ2-5; TRBD1 matches at 7 bases. Germline loops: CDR1 SSHAT, CDR2 FNYEAQ (reference sequence). The J segment lost 2 bases and the V segment lost 3 bases, leaving 6 bases of the junction unmatched. The CDR3 totals 15 residues. The CDR3, as DNA: TGTGCCAGCAGCTTGGGACAGAACTTTCAAGAGACCCAGTACTTC. Amino acid sequence: CASSLGQNFQETQYF. The full variable domain, its missing parts supplied by reference TRBV7-7 and TRBJ2-5, is GAGVSQSPRYKVTKRGQDVTLRCDPISSHATLYWYQQALGQGPEFLTYFNYEAQPDKSGLPSDRFSAERPEGSISTLTIQRTEQRDSAMYRCASSLGQNFQETQYFGPGTRLLVL.

This rearrangement joins TRBV7-2 to TRBJ1-3; the D gene is possibly TRBD1 (5 bases). Trimming took off 3 bases at V and 4 bases at J, with 13 bases between the two ends. This CDR3 region has 15 residues. Germline loops: CDR1 SGHTA, CDR2 FQGNSA. As DNA, the CDR3 is TGTGCCAGCAGCTTTTATCAGGGAACAGGAAACACCATATATTTT. Its translation: CASSFYQGTGNTIYF.

The gene calls are TRBV6-6 and TRBJ2-7, with 9 nucleotides matching TRBD2. Germline V gives CDR1 MNHNY, CDR2 SVGAGI (reference sequence). V shed 8 bases and J 2 bases; nucleotides not matched to a gene: 4. This CDR3 is 13 amino acids long. CDR3 sequence reads: CASRLAETYEQYF. Here the CDR3 DNA reads TGTGCCAGCCGACTAGCGGAGACCTACGAGCAGTACTTC.

The V call is TRBV20-1, the J call TRBJ1-1, with D hard to call. Trimming took off 4 bases at V and 12 bases at J, with 12 bases between the two ends. The CDR3 has 10 amino acids. Germline V gene data show CDR1 as DFQATT and CDR2 as SNEGSKA (reference sequence). The CDR3 loop reads CSAMGRGTFF. Written as DNA, the CDR3 is TGCAGTGCTATGGGTCGGGGAACTTTCTTT.

For this clone: Different DNA sequences within this sample yield the same CDR3. This sequence joins TRBV29-1 and TRBJ2-5, with TRBD2 identical over 16 bases. CDR3 length: 17 amino acids. V dropped 3 bases and J dropped 4; count of bases not matched to a gene: 8. Per germline, CDR1 SQVTM and CDR2 ANQGSEA. CDR3 in amino acids: CSVDSGTSGGALETQYF. The CDR3 nucleotides read TGCAGCGTTGACTCTGGGACTAGCGGGGGGGCGCTAGAGACCCAGTACTTC. The full variable domain, completed using reference TRBV29-1 and TRBJ2-5, is SAVISQKPSRDICQRGTSLTIQCQVDSQVTMMFWYRQQPGQSLTLIATANQGSEATYESGFVIDKFPISRPNLTFSTLTVSNMSPEDSSIYLCSVDSGTSGGALETQYFGPGTRLLVL.

This chain's CDR3 is CASSWREGVRTEAFF. The CDR3 bases are TGTGCCAGCAGTTGGCGGGAGGGCGTAAGGACTGAAGCTTTCTTT. J is TRBJ1-1 and V is TRBV6-6; D not certain. Germline CDR1 MNHNY, CDR2 SVGAGI (reference sequence). Deletions cut 4 bases from V and 5 bases from J, with 17 bases between. The CDR3 is 15 residues long.

The chain couples TRBV27 to TRBJ2-2, with 9 bases lining up with TRBD2. The CDR3 has 15 residues. Trimming removed 4 bases from V and 5 bases from J; junction bases left unmatched: 5. Per germline, CDR1 MNHEY and CDR2 SMNVEV (reference sequence). For the CDR3, the DNA is TGTGCCAGCAGTTCTTGGAGCGGGAGGACCGGGGAGCTGTTTTTT. Translating gives CASSSWSGRTGELFF.

The genes are TRBV27 and TRBJ2-7, with D possibly TRBD2 on 6 matching bases. CDR1 is MNHEY and CDR2 is SMNVEV in the germline V gene (reference sequence). The CDR3 has 15 residues. V lost 0 bases and J 2 bases, leaving 11 bases between the germline ends. The CDR3 loop reads CASSLSGRGPYEQYF. CDR3 in DNA: TGTGCCAGCAGTTTATCGGGGCGGGGTCCCTACGAGCAGTACTTC.

This clone has a handful of counts. V gene TRBV5-4 combines with J gene TRBJ2-2, with D perhaps matching TRBD1 (5 bases). The V gene lost 4 bases and the J gene lost 7 bases, with 14 bases spanning the gap. Germline CDR1 SGHNT, CDR2 YYREEE (reference sequence). The CDR3 loop spans 14 amino acids. The CDR3 region is CASSPQLGHGELFF. CDR3 nucleotide sequence: TGTGCCAGCAGCCCACAGTTGGGGCACGGGGAGCTGTTTTTT.

This chain connects TRBV4-3 to TRBJ1-2; TRBD1 matches 7 bases. Germline values: CDR1 LGHNA, CDR2 YSLEER. CDR3 size: 16 residues. The junction had 11 bases not matched to a gene; V was cut back by 3 bases and J by 4 bases. CDR3: CASSQGGGQDVYGYTF. For the CDR3, the DNA is TGCGCCAGCAGCCAGGGAGGCGGACAGGATGTCTATGGCTACACCTTC.

This chain connects TRBV11-2 to TRBJ2-2, with a possible D match to TRBD2 (5 bases). The CDR3 consists of 19 residues. Trimming left V 5 bases short and J 0 bases short, with 22 bases between. Germline CDR1 and CDR2: SGHAT and FQNNGV. The CDR3 sequence: CASSMPRTRGPTNTGELFF. The CDR3 DNA sequence: TGTGCCAGCAGCATGCCCCGTACCCGGGGTCCCACGAACACCGGGGAGCTGTTTTTT.

The genes are TRBV28 and TRBJ1-1; D may be TRBD1 (5 bases). V shed 7 bases and J shed 1 base, with 19 bases lying between them. The CDR3 runs 16 residues. CDR1 MDHEN and CDR2 SYDVKM come from the germline V gene. The CDR3 bases are TGTGCCAGCATCATTTTTGGGCGGGGGAAGAACACTGAAGCTTTCTTT. Its translation is CASIIFGRGKNTEAFF.

This clone was seen a single time. The chain carries TRBV7-9 and TRBJ2-7; 8 bases are shared with TRBD1. J was trimmed by 3 bases and V by 2 bases; bases with no gene match: 3. The CDR3 is made up of 14 amino acids. Per germline, CDR1 SEHNR and CDR2 FQNEAQ (reference sequence). The CDR3, as DNA: TGTGCCAGCAGCTTAAGGGGACAGGTCTACGAGCAGTACTTC. The encoded protein is CASSLRGQVYEQYF.